These 29 T cell receptor beta chains originate from one sample sequenced in a study of blood T cell repertoires in COVID-19. Clones were sequenced by immunoSEQ multiplex PCR, and TCRdb holds only the in-frame ones, with some missing. The sample records 150,000 to 200,000 clones, under 90% being singletons. Sequenced: peripheral blood. The receptors come from a woman aged 80 or older with acute or convalescent COVID-19.

The chain employs TRBV15 and TRBJ1-6; 9 nucleotides align to TRBD1. With 5 bases clipped from V and 7 bases from J, the junction kept 3 bases outside the gene matches. The CDR3 loop spans 14 amino acids. CDR1 is LNHNV, CDR2 YYDKDF, per germline (reference sequence). The CDR3: CATSEDRGNSPLHF. The CDR3 DNA sequence: TGTGCCACCAGCGAAGACAGGGGGAATTCACCCCTCCACTTT.

This clone was seen just once. J is TRBJ1-2 and V is TRBV19; TRBD1 agrees at 8 bases. V lost 5 bases to trimming and J lost 4 bases; unmatched junction nucleotides: 3. The CDR3 runs 13 residues. Germline V lookup: CDR1 LNHDA, CDR2 SQIVND (reference sequence). The chain's CDR3 is CASSGQGFYGYTF. Here the CDR3 DNA reads TGTGCCAGTAGTGGACAGGGCTTCTATGGCTACACCTTC.

V usage is TRBV4-2 and J usage is TRBJ2-7, with TRBD2 matching over 8 bases. Germline assignment: CDR1 LGHNA and CDR2 YNFKEQ. V was clipped by 8 bases and J by 2 bases; unmatched bases: 5. This CDR3 spans 13 amino acids. The CDR3 DNA reads as TGTGCCAGCCGTACTAGCGGTACCTACGAGCAGTACTTC. This gives the protein CASRTSGTYEQYF.

CDR3 sequence: CASSYSSKTGTGINQPQHF. Here the CDR3 DNA reads TGTGCCAGCAGTTACTCGTCGAAAACCGGGACAGGGATCAATCAGCCCCAGCATTTT. The chain uses TRBV6-2 or TRBV6-3 and TRBJ1-5, with 9 nucleotides matching TRBD1. The length of the CDR3 is 19 residues. Germline CDR1 and CDR2: MNHEY and SVGEGT. The J segment lost 3 bases and the V segment lost 0 bases, leaving 12 bases of the junction unmatched.

The V gene is TRBV7-3, the J gene TRBJ1-1; D is possibly TRBD1 (6 bases). The CDR3 extends over 16 amino acids. Looked up from germline, CDR1 is SGHTA and CDR2 is FQGTGA. V was trimmed by 5 bases and J by 4 bases, leaving 20 bases between them. The CDR3 spells CASSLSGTSSPTEAFF. CDR3 nucleotides: TGTGCCAGCAGCCTTTCCGGGACATCCTCCCCCACTGAAGCTTTCTTT.

This clone was recorded only once. The chain is built from TRBV6-5 and TRBJ1-6; a weak D match, TRBD1 (6 bases). Germline loops: CDR1 MNHEY, CDR2 SVGAGI. Deletions cut 5 bases from V and 5 bases from J, with 10 bases between. The CDR3 spans 14 residues. CDR3 sequence (DNA): TGTGCCAGCAGTCTCAGGGGAAATAATTCACCCCTCCACTTT. Its translation is CASSLRGNNSPLHF.

The genes are TRBV28 and TRBJ2-1, with 10 bases aligning to TRBD2. Germline trimming cut 4 bases from V and 8 bases from J; bases unmatched to any gene: 5. The germline CDR1 and CDR2 sequences are MDHEN and SYDVKM. This CDR3 has 14 residues. The CDR3, as DNA: TGTGCCAGCAGTTGGAGCGGGAGGGGCCATGAGCAGTTCTTC. Translation: CASSWSGRGHEQFF.

The chain combines TRBV30 with TRBJ2-7; D is possibly TRBD1 (5 bases). CDR1 and CDR2 (germline): GTSNPN, SVGIG (reference sequence). The CDR3 has 16 residues. The V end lost 3 bases, the J end lost 0 bases, and 18 bases lay between the germline ends. CDR3 in amino acids: CAWSPRDSLNSYEQYF. The CDR3 DNA sequence: TGTGCCTGGAGCCCGCGAGACAGCCTGAACTCCTACGAGCAGTACTTC.

The chain joins TRBV6-6 to TRBJ2-3; the match to TRBD2 covers 8 bases. Per germline, CDR1 MNHNY and CDR2 SVGAGI (reference sequence). Trimming cost V 5 bases and J 5 bases; bases outside gene matches: 18. The CDR3 consists of 18 residues. CDR3 sequence: CASSPKGGPREGGDTQYF. The CDR3 DNA reads as TGTGCCAGCAGTCCTAAAGGGGGTCCTCGGGAGGGAGGAGATACGCAGTATTTT.

The CDR3 sequence is CASSPPGSRTEAFF. Written as DNA, the CDR3 is TGTGCCAGCTCACCACCGGGCAGCCGCACTGAAGCTTTCTTT. The chain has TRBV18 and TRBJ1-1; D is unclear. The length of the CDR3 is 14 residues. The germline V gene has CDR1 KGHSH and CDR2 LQKENI. The V end was cut by 0 bases, the J end by 4 bases, with 9 bases between.

The rearrangement joins TRBV7-2 to TRBJ2-2; TRBD2 matches 11 bases. CDR1 is SGHTA and CDR2 is FQGNSA in the germline V gene. This CDR3 region has 17 residues. Trimming at V came to 5 bases and at J to 2 bases, leaving 7 bases not matched to a gene. The CDR3 sequence: CASSPNRLAGNTGELFF. The CDR3 DNA reads as TGTGCCAGCAGCCCAAACAGACTAGCGGGAAACACCGGGGAGCTGTTTTTT.

The rearrangement links TRBV7-9 to TRBJ2-7, with D possibly matching TRBD1 (6 bases). CDR3 length: 14 residues. Trimming removed 3 bases at V and 9 bases at J, with 18 bases between. Per the germline V gene, CDR1 is SEHNR and CDR2 is FQNEAQ (reference sequence). CDR3 sequence: CASSFGTRTERQYF. CDR3 bases: TGTGCCAGCAGCTTCGGGACGCGGACAGAAAGGCAGTACTTC. The full variable domain, with the rest looked up from reference TRBV7-9 and TRBJ2-7, is DTGVSQNPRHKITKRGQNVTFRCDPISEHNRLYWYRQTLGQGPEFLTYFQNEAQLEKSRLLSDRFSAERPKGSFSTLEIQRTEQGDSAMYLCASSFGTRTERQYFGPGTRLTVT.

This chain joins TRBV18 and TRBJ1-2; D remains unclear. The V and J ends lost 2 bases and 1 base respectively, with 5 bases between them. Germline V gene data show CDR1 as KGHSH and CDR2 as LQKENI. CDR3 length: 13 residues. CDR3 region: CASSPEYNYGYTF. In nucleotides, the CDR3 is TGTGCCAGCTCACCAGAGTATAACTATGGCTACACCTTC.

V gene TRBV4-1 combines with J gene TRBJ1-2, with D perhaps TRBD1 (6 bases). Trimming shortened V by 1 base and J by 12 bases, and 18 bases separated the two germline ends. This CDR3 has 14 residues. The V gene's germline CDR1 is MGHRA and CDR2 YSYEKL. CDR3 amino acids: CASSQVPRTAVNTF. CDR3 nucleotide sequence: TGCGCCAGCAGCCAAGTTCCAAGGACAGCCGTAAACACCTTC.

CDR3 sequence: CASSQDRGIYGYTF. DNA of the CDR3: TGCGCCAGCAGCCAAGACAGGGGAATCTATGGCTACACCTTC. This chain joins TRBV4-1 and TRBJ1-2, with D maybe TRBD1 (6 bases). This CDR3 is built from 14 residues. Germline V gene lookup returns CDR1 MGHRA and CDR2 YSYEKL. V dropped 0 bases and J dropped 4 bases, with 9 bases sitting between them.

The J gene is TRBJ1-2, the V gene TRBV28; D perhaps matches TRBD1 (6 bases). Trimming cost V 6 bases and J 4 bases, with 18 bases left between them. Germline-derived CDR1 and CDR2 are MDHEN and SYDVKM. CDR3 length equals 15 residues. CDR3 sequence (DNA): TGTGCCAGCAGCACTCAGCCGGCAGGGGTCTATGGCTACACCTTC. Protein sequence: CASSTQPAGVYGYTF.

V gene TRBV11-2 combines with J gene TRBJ1-1, with a weak D call TRBD1 (6 bases). The V end lost 1 base, the J end lost 0 bases, and 9 bases lay between the germline ends. The CDR3 length is 15 residues. CDR1 and CDR2 (germline): SGHAT, FQNNGV. The CDR3 spells CASSLVGTLNTEAFF. The CDR3 nucleotides are TGTGCCAGCAGCTTAGTGGGGACACTGAACACTGAAGCTTTCTTT.

The J gene is TRBJ2-7, the V gene TRBV19, with D possibly being TRBD1 (6 bases). The CDR3 has 14 amino acids. The germline V and J ends were trimmed by 10 bases and 2 bases, with 18 bases remaining between them. CDR1 LNHDA and CDR2 SQIVND come from the germline V gene (reference sequence). The CDR3 is CATDPGHKPYEQYF. In DNA, the CDR3 is TGTGCCACCGATCCGGGACATAAACCCTACGAGCAGTACTTC.

The chain is built from TRBV21-1 and TRBJ2-7; the D call TRBD2 from the table was never checked on the DNA. TRBV21-1 is given as a pseudogene. The CDR3 is made up of 16 amino acids. CDR3 sequence: CASSKGCRRDSYEQYF. The CDR3 DNA reads as TGTGCCAGCAGCAAAGGGTGCCGGAGGGACTCCTACGAGCAGTACTTC.

For this clone: The sample holds other DNA sequences that translate to the same CDR3. V usage is TRBV3-1 (or the pseudogene TRBV3-2) and J usage is TRBJ2-5; TRBD2 aligns across 11 bases. Germline V lookup: CDR1 LGHDT, CDR2 YNNKEL (reference sequence). This CDR3 has 16 residues. V shed 4 bases and J 4 bases; nucleotides not matched to a gene: 8. DNA for the CDR3: TGTGCCAGCAGCCTCACGCTTAGCGGGGGGGCAGAGACCCAGTACTTC. Residues: CASSLTLSGGAETQYF.

This clone appeared a single time. The gene calls are TRBV29-1 and TRBJ2-3; 9 bases map to TRBD2. Germline CDR1 and CDR2: SQVTM and ANQGSEA. J lost 4 bases, V lost 3 bases, and 5 bases had no gene match. The CDR3 extends over 14 amino acids. CDR3 sequence reads: CSVDPLAGSDTQYF. CDR3 nucleotide sequence: TGCAGCGTTGATCCGCTAGCGGGATCAGATACGCAGTATTTT.

The J gene is TRBJ2-7, the V gene TRBV11-2; D not resolved. V lost 5 bases and J 6 bases, leaving 8 bases between the germline ends. The CDR3 length is 11 residues. From germline, CDR1 is SGHAT and CDR2 FQNNGV. CDR3 sequence (DNA): TGTGCCAGCAGCCTTTCGCGCGAGCAGTACTTC. It is translated as CASSLSREQYF.

The chain uses TRBV19 and TRBJ1-2; 9 nucleotides match TRBD1. The germline CDR1 and CDR2 sequences are LNHDA and SQIVND (reference sequence). V was clipped by 5 bases and J by 4 bases; unmatched bases: 11. CDR3 length equals 16 residues. DNA of the CDR3: TGTGCCAGTAGTGAAACCGGGACAGGGAGGGGCTATGGCTACACCTTC. This gives the protein CASSETGTGRGYGYTF.

This sequence joins TRBV19 and TRBJ1-1; TRBD1 is a possible D gene (5 bases). This CDR3 has 13 residues. Germline V lookup: CDR1 LNHDA, CDR2 SQIVND (reference sequence). Between the trimmed V and J ends, which lost 0 bases and 10 bases, there was a span of 12 bases. The CDR3: CASSIDLDSGAFF. The CDR3, as DNA: TGTGCCAGTAGTATAGATCTTGACAGTGGAGCTTTCTTT. Full variable domain (remainder filled in from reference TRBV19 and TRBJ1-1): DGGITQSPKYLFRKEGQNVTLSCEQNLNHDAMYWYRQDPGQGLRLIYYSQIVNDFQKGDIAEGYSVSREKKESFPLTVTSAQKNPTAFYLCASSIDLDSGAFFGQGTRLTVV.

The chain is built from TRBV4-1 and TRBJ2-3, with unresolved D. The CDR3 totals 15 residues. CDR1 and CDR2 (germline): MGHRA, YSYEKL. The V end was cut by 0 bases, the J end by 2 bases, with 9 bases between. The CDR3 is CASSQDHFNTDTQYF. DNA for the CDR3: TGCGCCAGCAGCCAAGATCACTTTAACACAGATACGCAGTATTTT.

The gene calls are TRBV9 and TRBJ2-7; 9 bases map to TRBD1. Germline loops: CDR1 SGDLS, CDR2 YYNGEE. This CDR3 has 15 residues. V lost 0 bases to trimming and J lost 3 bases; unmatched junction nucleotides: 4. CDR3 DNA sequence: TGTGCCAGCAGCGTAGGAGGACAGGGGTTCTACGAGCAGTACTTC. It yields the protein CASSVGGQGFYEQYF.

V usage is TRBV15 and J usage is TRBJ2-3; TRBD2 is a possible D gene (5 bases). The germline V gene encodes CDR1 LNHNV and CDR2 YYDKDF (reference sequence). This CDR3 is built from 16 residues. V lost 3 bases and J 5 bases, leaving 18 bases between the germline ends. The CDR3 region has the DNA TGTGCCACCAGCAGGGCCCCGACTACTGGGAAAGATACGCAGTATTTT. Protein product: CATSRAPTTGKDTQYF.

This clone was counted once. The chain uses TRBV2 and TRBJ2-4, with D maybe TRBD2 (6 bases). Germline values: CDR1 SNHLY, CDR2 FYNNEI. The CDR3 runs 15 residues. V gave up 6 bases and J gave up 0 bases, with 12 bases separating them. CDR3 sequence: CASRGGVGAKNIQYF. In DNA, the CDR3 is TGTGCCAGCAGAGGAGGGGTAGGAGCCAAAAACATTCAGTACTTC. Looking up the rest from reference TRBV2 and TRBJ2-4 gives the full variable domain: EPEVTQTPSHQVTQMGQEVILRCVPISNHLYFYWYRQILGQKVEFLVSFYNNEISEKSEIFDDQFSVERPDGSNFTLKIRSTKLEDSAMYFCASRGGVGAKNIQYFGAGTRLSVL.

The genes are TRBV7-9 and TRBJ1-2, with 9 bases matching TRBD1. This CDR3 region has 14 residues. Germline trimming cut 5 bases from V and 4 bases from J; bases unmatched to any gene: 5. From germline, CDR1 is SEHNR and CDR2 FQNEAQ (reference sequence). Here the CDR3 DNA reads TGTGCCAGCAGCCCCGGGACAGGGATCTATGGCTACACCTTC. Protein sequence: CASSPGTGIYGYTF.